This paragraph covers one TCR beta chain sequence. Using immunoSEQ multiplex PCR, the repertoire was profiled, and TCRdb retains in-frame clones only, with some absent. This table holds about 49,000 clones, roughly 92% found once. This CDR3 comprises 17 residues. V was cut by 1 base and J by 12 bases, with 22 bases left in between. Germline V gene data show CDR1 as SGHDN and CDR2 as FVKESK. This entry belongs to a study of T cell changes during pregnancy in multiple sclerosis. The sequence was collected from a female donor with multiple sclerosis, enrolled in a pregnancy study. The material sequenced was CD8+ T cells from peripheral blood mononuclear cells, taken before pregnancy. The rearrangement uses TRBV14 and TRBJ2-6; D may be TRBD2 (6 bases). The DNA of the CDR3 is TGTGCCAGCAGCCAAGGGGGGGTCAAGGCCCCGCTCGGCGTCCTGACTTTC. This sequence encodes CASSQGGVKAPLGVLTF.